This TCR beta chain came from a study of cytomegalovirus exposure and HLA in healthy donors. Points from the study as a whole: Most likely, a cluster of highly shared sequence variants arose as a sequencing artifact. There were a few CMV-associated chains whose specificity for CMV antigens was confirmed in vitro.

This CDR3 contains 15 residues. The ends lost 5 bases at V and 1 base at J; junction bases unmatched: 6. The germline V gene encodes CDR1 SGHAT and CDR2 FQNNGV. Amplification used 60 Vbeta primers and 13 Jbeta primers. The assay was immunoSEQ multiplex PCR, and TCRdb's table has in-frame clones only and misses some. Among about 140,000 clones listed, 82% were seen once. On this clone: The antigen is undetermined.

This sequence joins TRBV11-2 and TRBJ1-1; 8 nucleotides agree with TRBD1. This sequence originates from a man younger than 35 in good health and CMV-seropositive. The source material was PBMCs. The CDR3 protein is CASSTGQGWNTEAFF. The CDR3 coding sequence is TGTGCCAGCAGCACCGGACAGGGATGGAACACTGAAGCTTTCTTT.